The 13 T cell receptor beta chains below come from one sample, sequenced in a study of T-cell reconstitution after alpha-beta-depleted transplantation in children. Molecular barcoding with unique molecular identifiers was used for the TCRbeta library. TCRdb passed the PCR reads through MiXCR, listing each CDR3 protein once. The data hold 450,000 to 550,000 distinct CDR3 sequences, with 11% observed a single time. The sequencing here drew on PBMCs, mostly from graft donor cells, taken 180 days after TCRalphabeta/CD19-depleted stem cell transplant. The receptors were sampled from a female patient between 2 and 10 years old who had a stem cell transplant for aplastic anemia, so the T cells may come from the graft donor.

The chain recombines TRBV30 with TRBJ1-1; possibly TRBD1 for D (5 bases). Trimming cost V 2 bases and J 4 bases, with 8 bases left between them. Germline CDR1 GTSNPN, CDR2 SVGIG (reference sequence). The CDR3 sequence is 12 residues long. In DNA, the CDR3 is TGTGCCTGGAGTACCGGGGGCACTGAAGCTTTCTTT. It is translated as CAWSTGGTEAFF.

V gene TRBV7-3 combines with J gene TRBJ2-2; D is perhaps TRBD2 (5 bases). CDR3 length equals 15 residues. Germline V gives CDR1 SGHTA, CDR2 FQGTGA. The V gene lost 0 bases and the J gene lost 3 bases, with 8 bases spanning the gap. The CDR3 sequence: CASSLTSAHTGELFF. CDR3 in DNA: TGTGCCAGCAGCTTAACTAGCGCTCACACCGGGGAGCTGTTTTTT.

This clonotype has a handful of counts. V usage is TRBV5-1 and J usage is TRBJ2-6; D unresolved. Germline loops: CDR1 SGHRS, CDR2 YFSETQ. With 3 bases removed from V and 2 bases from J, the gap between germline ends came to 9 bases. The CDR3 length is 15 residues. CDR3 sequence reads: CASSYNRAGANVLTF. Written as DNA, the CDR3 is TGCGCCAGCAGCTACAACAGAGCTGGGGCCAACGTCCTGACTTTC.

The rearrangement joins TRBV5-1 to TRBJ1-6, with D possibly being TRBD1 (5 bases). Trimming took 4 bases from V and 10 from J, leaving 15 bases between them. The CDR3 runs to 14 residues. Germline CDR1 SGHRS, CDR2 YFSETQ. The DNA of the CDR3 is TGCGCCAGCAGCACACCATGGAAGGGGTCACCCCTCCACTTT. Protein product: CASSTPWKGSPLHF. Combining the CDR3 with reference TRBV5-1 and TRBJ1-6 gives the whole variable domain KAGVTQTPRYLIKTRGQQVTLSCSPISGHRSVSWYQQTPGQGLQFLFEYFSETQRNKGNFPGRFSGRQFSNSRSEMNVSTLELGDSALYLCASSTPWKGSPLHFGNGTRLTVT.

This clonotype occurred a few times. This chain joins TRBV9 and TRBJ2-1; 10 bases fit TRBD2. This CDR3 region has 15 residues. Germline-derived CDR1 and CDR2 are SGDLS and YYNGEE. The junction had 12 bases not matched to a gene; V was cut back by 7 bases and J by 8 bases. The CDR3: CASSSFLAGVYEQFF. In DNA, the CDR3 is TGTGCCAGCTCTTCTTTCCTAGCGGGAGTGTATGAGCAGTTCTTC.

In its sample, this clonotype was seen a few times. V usage is TRBV12-3 or TRBV12-4 and J usage is TRBJ2-2; a possible D gene is TRBD2 (5 bases). Deletions cut 3 bases from V and 1 base from J, with 12 bases between. CDR3 length: 16 amino acids. The CDR3 region is CASSLRLGGNTGELFF. CDR3 coding DNA: TGTGCCAGCAGTTTGAGGCTAGGAGGGAACACCGGGGAGCTGTTTTTT.

This clonotype has a single count. This chain connects TRBV11-1 to TRBJ2-6; weak D call: TRBD1 (5 bases). Trimming pared 3 bases from V and 3 bases from J, leaving 18 bases between. The CDR3 has 18 amino acids. Germline V CDR1 and CDR2: SGHAT, FQDESV (reference sequence). The CDR3 spells CASSLEYQGVYGANVLTF. CDR3 nucleotide sequence: TGTGCCAGCAGCTTGGAGTACCAGGGCGTCTATGGGGCCAACGTCCTGACTTTC.

This chain joins TRBV10-3 and TRBJ2-1, with D uncertain. Trimming took 3 bases from V and 5 from J, leaving 5 bases between them. CDR1 and CDR2 from the germline V gene are ENHRY and SYGVKD. The CDR3 loop spans 12 amino acids. The CDR3 region is CAISDLDNEQFF. CDR3 in DNA: TGTGCCATCAGTGACTTGGACAATGAGCAGTTCTTC.

In its sample, this clonotype was seen a few times. The chain couples TRBV12-3 or TRBV12-4 to TRBJ2-5; 11 bases match TRBD1. This CDR3 contains 14 residues. V was clipped by 6 bases and J by 4 bases; unmatched bases: 4. This CDR3 reads CASSKGQGGETQYF. The CDR3 region has the DNA TGTGCCAGCAGCAAGGGACAGGGGGGAGAGACCCAGTACTTC.

The table lists this clonotype with many counts. The genes are TRBV28 and TRBJ1-5, with D possibly being TRBD1 (5 bases). CDR3 size: 15 residues. From germline, CDR1 is MDHEN and CDR2 SYDVKM. The germline V and J ends were trimmed by 3 bases and 0 bases, with 9 bases remaining between them. The DNA of the CDR3 is TGTGCCAGCAGTTTGACAGCCTATAGCAATCAGCCCCAGCATTTT. Translating it yields CASSLTAYSNQPQHF.

This clonotype was detected ten times or more. The chain has TRBV12-3 or TRBV12-4 and TRBJ1-2; D is unresolved. Trimming took 2 bases from V and 1 from J, leaving 17 bases between them. The CDR3 runs to 17 residues. The CDR3 DNA sequence: TGTGCCAGCAGTTTATTGGAGCGACCGCGTCATAACTATGGCTACACCTTC. This codes for CASSLLERPRHNYGYTF.

The gene calls are TRBV28 and TRBJ2-1, with 7 bases fitting TRBD2. V shed 7 bases, J shed 5 bases, and the junction held 8 bases outside the gene matches. Germline assignment: CDR1 MDHEN and CDR2 SYDVKM. CDR3 length: 14 amino acids. The CDR3 DNA sequence: TGTGCCAGCACTCCGAGCGGGAAAAACAATGAGCAGTTCTTC. It encodes CASTPSGKNNEQFF.

There are many counts of this clonotype. The V call is TRBV4-3, the J call TRBJ2-7; the D gene is possibly TRBD2 (5 bases). This CDR3 has 14 residues. The germline CDR1 and CDR2 sequences are LGHNA and YSLEER. Trimming pared 3 bases from V and 4 bases from J, leaving 13 bases between. CDR3 loop: CASSHSSLGYEQYF. CDR3 in DNA: TGCGCCAGCAGCCATTCTTCACTAGGGTACGAGCAGTACTTC.